These 10 T cell receptor beta chains were all obtained from the same sample, sequenced in a study of Graves' ophthalmopathy and Graves' hyperthyroidism. TCR beta CDR3 amplification used RNA transcripts. A first-round RT-PCR used HTBI primers, followed by a second-round multiplex PCR. Via MiXCR, TCRdb re-called the multiplex PCR reads, giving one row per CDR3 protein. Here the sample spans hundreds of thousands of distinct CDR3 sequences, approximately 21% being singletons. Sequencing was carried out using peripheral blood. The receptors here all came from a woman aged 18-35 years with stable Graves' hyperthyroidism.

In its sample, this clonotype was seen many times. The chain uses TRBV7-2 and TRBJ2-7; 9 nucleotides match TRBD1. Trimming removed 3 bases from V and 3 bases from J; junction bases left unmatched: 3. Per the germline V gene, CDR1 is SGHTA and CDR2 is FQGNSA. The CDR3 contains 14 residues. The CDR3 DNA is TGTGCCAGCAGCTTTGGGACAGGGATCTACGAGCAGTACTTC. Translated, it gives CASSFGTGIYEQYF. Combining the CDR3 with reference TRBV7-2 and TRBJ2-7 gives the whole variable domain GAGVSQSPSNKVTEKGKDVELRCDPISGHTALYWYRQSLGQGLEFLIYFQGNSAPDKSGLPSDRFSAERTGGSVSTLTIQRTQQEDSAVYLCASSFGTGIYEQYFGPGTRLTVT.

This clonotype has a count of ten or more. The genes are TRBV20-1 and TRBJ1-2; 8 bases match TRBD1. Looked up from germline, CDR1 is DFQATT and CDR2 is SNEGSKA (reference sequence). This CDR3 spans 15 amino acids. Losses at the gene ends were 6 bases for V and 4 bases for J; bases not matched to a gene: 13. The CDR3 region is CSAKDRVGAIYGYTF. The CDR3 DNA sequence: TGCAGTGCAAAGGACAGGGTCGGGGCTATCTATGGCTACACCTTC.

V gene TRBV9 combines with J gene TRBJ2-7, with D tentatively TRBD2 (6 bases). This CDR3 contains 16 residues. Trimming took off 3 bases at V and 2 bases at J, with 18 bases between the two ends. Germline assignment: CDR1 SGDLS and CDR2 YYNGEE. For the CDR3, the DNA is TGTGCCAGCAGCGGGGGTGGTGCGGGATCTACCTACGAGCAGTACTTC. Translation gives CASSGGGAGSTYEQYF.

There are many counts of this clonotype. The gene calls are TRBV7-9 and TRBJ2-5; no reliable D call. Trimming cost V 3 bases and J 3 bases, with 14 bases left between them. The germline V gene encodes CDR1 SEHNR and CDR2 FQNEAQ (reference sequence). The CDR3 totals 15 residues. Here the CDR3 reads CASSLLLVGKETQYF. DNA of the CDR3: TGTGCCAGCAGCTTGCTACTTGTCGGAAAAGAGACCCAGTACTTC.

In this sample, this clonotype turned up many times. V and J are TRBV5-1 and TRBJ1-2; D might be TRBD1 (6 bases). This CDR3 spans 14 amino acids. Trimming stripped 7 bases from V and 4 bases from J, with 17 bases between. The V gene's germline CDR1 is SGHRS and CDR2 YFSETQ. CDR3 sequence reads: CASSRHRDFYGYTF. DNA for the CDR3: TGCGCCAGCTCCAGGCACAGGGATTTCTATGGCTACACCTTC.

This clonotype was seen repeatedly, ten times or more. V gene TRBV18 combines with J gene TRBJ2-5; 8 bases fit TRBD1. With V trimmed by 3 bases and J by 0 bases, 3 bases remained unmatched. Looked up from germline, CDR1 is KGHSH and CDR2 is LQKENI. This CDR3 contains 15 residues. The chain's CDR3 is CASSPGQVYQETQYF. The DNA of the CDR3 is TGTGCCAGCTCACCGGGACAGGTGTACCAAGAGACCCAGTACTTC. The full variable domain, in which reference TRBV18 and TRBJ2-5 provide the parts outside the CDR3, is NAGVMQNPRHLVRRRGQEARLRCSPMKGHSHVYWYRQLPEEGLKFMVYLQKENIIDESGMPKERFSAEFPKEGPSILRIQQVVRGDSAAYFCASSPGQVYQETQYFGPGTRLLVL.

Points on this clonotype: Germline and junction disagree at one end, which may indicate a read error. This sequence joins TRBV5-1 and TRBJ2-2, with D perhaps matching TRBD1 (6 bases). There are 14 residues in the CDR3. Germline loops: CDR1 SGHRS, CDR2 YFSETQ. The CDR3 DNA reads TGCGCCAGCAGTCCCCGGACAGTCACCGGGGAGCTGTTCTTT. As protein: CASSPRTVTGELFF. Looking up the rest from reference TRBV5-1 and TRBJ2-2 gives the full variable domain: KAGVTQTPRYLIKTRGQQVTLSCSPISGHRSVSWYQQTPGQGLQFLFEYFSETQRNKGNFPGRFSGRQFSNSRSEMNVSTLELGDSALYLCASSPRTVTGELFFGEGSRLTVL.

This clonotype was picked up many times. This chain uses TRBV7-2 with TRBJ2-7; no reliable D call. The V end lost 5 bases, the J end lost 6 bases, and 14 bases lay between the germline ends. The CDR3 is made up of 13 amino acids. Germline V gene sequence: CDR1 SGHTA, CDR2 FQGNSA. The CDR3 loop reads CASSLPSLFEQYF. The CDR3 DNA reads TGTGCCAGCAGCCTACCCTCTCTGTTCGAGCAGTACTTC.

This clonotype was detected many times. This chain links TRBV20-1 with TRBJ2-2; D is uncertain. This CDR3 spans 16 amino acids. Looked up from germline, CDR1 is DFQATT and CDR2 is SNEGSKA (reference sequence). The V end was cut by 3 bases, the J end by 1 base, with 15 bases between. CDR3 sequence (DNA): TGCAGTGCTAGTCACGACCCGAGACTGAACACCGGGGAGCTGTTTTTT. Translated: CSASHDPRLNTGELFF.

The chain employs TRBV7-3 and TRBJ2-1; TRBD2 agrees at 9 bases. V gave up 2 bases and J gave up 8 bases; unmatched junction bases: 7. CDR3 length equals 15 residues. Looked up from germline, CDR1 is SGHTA and CDR2 is FQGTGA. The CDR3 sequence: CASSLSAGGPHEQFF. For the CDR3, the DNA is TGTGCCAGCAGCTTATCTGCGGGAGGGCCCCATGAGCAGTTCTTC.